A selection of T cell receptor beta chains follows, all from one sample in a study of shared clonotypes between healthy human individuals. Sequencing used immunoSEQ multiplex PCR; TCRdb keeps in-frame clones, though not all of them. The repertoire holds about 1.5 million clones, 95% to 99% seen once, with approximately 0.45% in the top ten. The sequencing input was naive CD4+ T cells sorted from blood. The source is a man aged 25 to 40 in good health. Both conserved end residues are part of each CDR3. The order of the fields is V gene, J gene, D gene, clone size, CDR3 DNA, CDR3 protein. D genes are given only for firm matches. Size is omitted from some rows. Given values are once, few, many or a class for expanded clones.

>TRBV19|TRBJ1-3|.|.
TGTGCCAGTAGTATGGTCAGGGGAGAAAACACCATATATTTT
CASSMVRGENTIYF
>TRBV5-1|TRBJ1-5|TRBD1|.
TGCGCCAGCAGCCCGGGACAGGGGAATCAGCCCCAGCATTTT
CASSPGQGNQPQHF
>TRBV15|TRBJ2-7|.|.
TGTGCCACCAGCAGAGATTCTTCGAGGCCTGGCGGCTCCTACGAGCAGTACTTC
CATSRDSSRPGGSYEQYF
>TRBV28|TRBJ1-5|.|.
TGTGCCAGCAGTTTATCTCCAGGAAATCAGCCCCAGCATTTT
CASSLSPGNQPQHF
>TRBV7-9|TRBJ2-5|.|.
TGTGCCAGCAGCTCGCAGGGGTGGCAAGAGACCCAGTACTTC
CASSSQGWQETQYF
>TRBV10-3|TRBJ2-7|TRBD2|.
TGTGCCAGTCTAGGTGCCCTAGCGGGAGCCTCCTACGAGCAGTACTTC
CASLGALAGASYEQYF
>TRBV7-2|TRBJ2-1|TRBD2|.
TGTGCCAGCAGTCTTAGCGGGAGGGCCGTTTTTGTCTACAATGAGCAGTTCTTC
CASSLSGRAVFVYNEQFF
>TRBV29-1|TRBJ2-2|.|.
TGCAGCGTGGCGGGACAGACGAACACCGGGGAGCTGTTTTTT
CSVAGQTNTGELFF
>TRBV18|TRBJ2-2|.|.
TGTGCCAGCTCACGAAGATGGGAGAACACCGGGGAGCTGTTTTTT
CASSRRWENTGELFF
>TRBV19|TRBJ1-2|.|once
TGTGCCACGTTTGACAGCCGGCGCCCCTCCTATGGCTACACCTTC
CATFDSRRPSYGYTF
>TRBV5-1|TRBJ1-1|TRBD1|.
TGCGCCAGCAGCCCGGGACAGGGAGAGGCAGCTTTCTTT
CASSPGQGEAAFF
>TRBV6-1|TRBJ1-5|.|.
TGTGCCAGCAGTGAATCGGGGACCTGGTATAGCAATCAGCCCCAGCATTTT
CASSESGTWYSNQPQHF
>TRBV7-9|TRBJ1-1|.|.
TGTGCCAGCAGCTTAGCTGGAGGGACAAGGAACACTGAAGCTTTCTTT
CASSLAGGTRNTEAFF
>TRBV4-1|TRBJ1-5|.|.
TGCGCCAGCAGTTTCGAGGTTCGCCAGCCCCAGCATTTT
CASSFEVRQPQHF
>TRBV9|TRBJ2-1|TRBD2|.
TGTGCCAGCAGAGGGGGACTAGCGGAACACAATGAGCAGTTCTTC
CASRGGLAEHNEQFF
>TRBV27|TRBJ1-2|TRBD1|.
TGTGCCAGCAGTGTGACCTGGCAGGGGGGAGGCTACACCTTC
CASSVTWQGGGYTF
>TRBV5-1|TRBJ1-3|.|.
TGCGCCAGCAGCTTGGGAGATTCTGGAAACACCATATATTTT
CASSLGDSGNTIYF
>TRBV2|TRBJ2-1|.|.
TGTGCCAGCAGCCCTGGCTCCTACAATGAGCAGTTCTTC
CASSPGSYNEQFF
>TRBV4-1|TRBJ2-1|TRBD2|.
TGCGCCAGCAGCCAAGATCAGACTAGCGCTGGCTGGGAGCAGTTCTTC
CASSQDQTSAGWEQFF
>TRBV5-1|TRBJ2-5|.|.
TGCGCCAGCAGCTTGAGACTTAGCAGGGGAGAGACCCAGTACTTC
CASSLRLSRGETQYF
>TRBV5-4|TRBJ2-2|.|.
TGTGCCAGCAGCTTGGCTGGGCGGCCGAACACCGGGGAGCTGTTTTTT
CASSLAGRPNTGELFF
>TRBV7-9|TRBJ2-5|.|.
TGTGCCAGCAGCTTTCCCCGGGAGACCCAGTACTTC
CASSFPRETQYF
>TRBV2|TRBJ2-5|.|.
TGTGCCAGCAGTGGGTCGGCGGGAGAGACCCAGTACTTC
CASSGSAGETQYF
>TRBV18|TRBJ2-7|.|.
TGTGCCAGCTCACCGGAGTACGGACTTTACTCCTACGAGCAGTACTTC
CASSPEYGLYSYEQYF